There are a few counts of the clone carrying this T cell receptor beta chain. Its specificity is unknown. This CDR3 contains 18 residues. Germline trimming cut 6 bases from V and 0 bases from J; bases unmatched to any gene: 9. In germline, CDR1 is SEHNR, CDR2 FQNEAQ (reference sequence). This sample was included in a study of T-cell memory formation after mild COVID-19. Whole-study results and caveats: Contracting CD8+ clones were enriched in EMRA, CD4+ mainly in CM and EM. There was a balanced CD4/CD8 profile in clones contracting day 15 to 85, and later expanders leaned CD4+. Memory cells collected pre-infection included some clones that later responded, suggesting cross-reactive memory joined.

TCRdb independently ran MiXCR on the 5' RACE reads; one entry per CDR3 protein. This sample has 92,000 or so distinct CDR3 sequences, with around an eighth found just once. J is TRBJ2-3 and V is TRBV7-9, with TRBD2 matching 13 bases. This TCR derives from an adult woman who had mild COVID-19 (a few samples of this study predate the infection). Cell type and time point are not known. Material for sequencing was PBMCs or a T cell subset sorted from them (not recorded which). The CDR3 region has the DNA TGTGCCAGCAGTTACAGCACTAGCGGGAGGGGTAGCACAGATACGCAGTATTTT. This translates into CASSYSTSGRGSTDTQYF.